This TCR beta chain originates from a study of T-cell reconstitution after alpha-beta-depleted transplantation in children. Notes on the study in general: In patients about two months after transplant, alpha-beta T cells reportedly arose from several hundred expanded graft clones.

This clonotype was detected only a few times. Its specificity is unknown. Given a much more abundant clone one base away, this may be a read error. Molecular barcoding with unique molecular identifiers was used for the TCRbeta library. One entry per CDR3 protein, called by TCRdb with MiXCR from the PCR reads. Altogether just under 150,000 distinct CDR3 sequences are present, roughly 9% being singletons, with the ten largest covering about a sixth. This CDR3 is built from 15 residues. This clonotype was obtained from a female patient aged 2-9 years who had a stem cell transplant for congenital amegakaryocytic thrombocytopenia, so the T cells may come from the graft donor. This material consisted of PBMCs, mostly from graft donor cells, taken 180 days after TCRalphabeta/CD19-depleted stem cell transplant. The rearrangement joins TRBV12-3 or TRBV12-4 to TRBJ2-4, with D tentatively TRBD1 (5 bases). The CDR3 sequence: CASSYNRGAKNSQYF. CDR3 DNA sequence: TGTGCCAGCAGTTATAACCGTGGGGCCAAAAACAGTCAGTACTTC.